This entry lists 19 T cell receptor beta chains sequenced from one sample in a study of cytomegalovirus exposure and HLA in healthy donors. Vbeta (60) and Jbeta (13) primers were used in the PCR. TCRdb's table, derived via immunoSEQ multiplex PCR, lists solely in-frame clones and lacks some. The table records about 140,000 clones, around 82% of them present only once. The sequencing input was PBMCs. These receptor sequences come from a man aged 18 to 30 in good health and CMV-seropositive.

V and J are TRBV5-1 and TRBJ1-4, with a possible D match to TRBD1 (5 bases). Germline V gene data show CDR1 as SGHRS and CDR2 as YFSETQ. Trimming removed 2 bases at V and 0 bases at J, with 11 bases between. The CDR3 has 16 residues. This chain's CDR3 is CASSFRAVPTNEKLFF. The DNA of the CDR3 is TGCGCCAGCAGCTTCAGGGCAGTCCCAACTAATGAAAAACTGTTTTTT.

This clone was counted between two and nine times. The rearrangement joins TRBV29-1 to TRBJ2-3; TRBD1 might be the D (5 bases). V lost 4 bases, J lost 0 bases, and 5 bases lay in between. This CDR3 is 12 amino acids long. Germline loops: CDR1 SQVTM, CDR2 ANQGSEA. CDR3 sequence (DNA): TGCAGCGTTGGACAGAGCACAGATACGCAGTATTTT. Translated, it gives CSVGQSTDTQYF.

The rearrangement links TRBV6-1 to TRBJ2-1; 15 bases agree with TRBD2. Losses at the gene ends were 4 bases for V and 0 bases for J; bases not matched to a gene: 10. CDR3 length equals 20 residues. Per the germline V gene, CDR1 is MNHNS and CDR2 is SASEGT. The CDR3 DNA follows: TGTGCCAGCAGTGGACGGAGGACTAGCGGGAGGGCGAGCTCCTACAATGAGCAGTTCTTC. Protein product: CASSGRRTSGRASSYNEQFF.

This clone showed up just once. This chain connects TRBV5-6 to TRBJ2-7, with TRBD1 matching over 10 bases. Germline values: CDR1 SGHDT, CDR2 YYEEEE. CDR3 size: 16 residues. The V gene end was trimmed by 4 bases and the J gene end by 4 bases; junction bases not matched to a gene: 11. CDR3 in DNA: TGTGCCAGCAGCGTGGCCGGGACAGGGGTTGGGTACGAGCAGTACTTC. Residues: CASSVAGTGVGYEQYF.

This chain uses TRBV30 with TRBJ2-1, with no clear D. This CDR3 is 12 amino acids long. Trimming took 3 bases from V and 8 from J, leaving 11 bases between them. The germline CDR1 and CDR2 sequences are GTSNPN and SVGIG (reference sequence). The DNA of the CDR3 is TGTGCCTGGAGGGCTAGATGGGATGAGCAGTTCTTC. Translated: CAWRARWDEQFF.

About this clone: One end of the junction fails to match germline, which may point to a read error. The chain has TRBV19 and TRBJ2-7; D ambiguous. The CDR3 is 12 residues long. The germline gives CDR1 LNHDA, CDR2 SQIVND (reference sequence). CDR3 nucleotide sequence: TGTGCCAGTAGGAGCACCCTCTACGTGCAGTACTTC. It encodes CASRSTLYVQYF.

The CDR3 nucleotides read TGTGCCAGCAGTGCTGTCTTGGAGACGGCCGAAACCGAGCAGTACTTC. Encoded protein: CASSAVLETAETEQYF. J is TRBJ2-7 and V is TRBV6-6; D remains unclear. The V gene lost 5 bases and the J gene lost 6 bases, with 23 bases spanning the gap. The CDR3 totals 16 residues. Germline values: CDR1 MNHNY, CDR2 SVGAGI (reference sequence).

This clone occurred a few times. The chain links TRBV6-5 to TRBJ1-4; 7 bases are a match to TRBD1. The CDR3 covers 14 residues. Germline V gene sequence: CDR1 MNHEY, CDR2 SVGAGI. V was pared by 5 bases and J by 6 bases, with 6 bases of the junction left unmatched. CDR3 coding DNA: TGTGCCAGCAGTACCCCTAGGGGGCATGAAAAACTGTTTTTT. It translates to CASSTPRGHEKLFF.

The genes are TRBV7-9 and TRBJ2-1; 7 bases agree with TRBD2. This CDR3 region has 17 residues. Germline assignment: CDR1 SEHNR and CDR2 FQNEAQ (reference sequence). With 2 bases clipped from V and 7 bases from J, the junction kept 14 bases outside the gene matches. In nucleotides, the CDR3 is TGTGCCAGCAGCTTAAACTCGGGCGGGAGCAAGGGGAATGAGCAGTTCTTC. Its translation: CASSLNSGGSKGNEQFF.

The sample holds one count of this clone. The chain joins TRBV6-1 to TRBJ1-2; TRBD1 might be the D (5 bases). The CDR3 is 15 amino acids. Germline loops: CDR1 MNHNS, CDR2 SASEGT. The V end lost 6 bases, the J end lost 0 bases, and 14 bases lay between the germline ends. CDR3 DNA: TGTGCCAGCAGCCCAAGACAGAACACTAACTATGGCTACACCTTC. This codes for CASSPRQNTNYGYTF.

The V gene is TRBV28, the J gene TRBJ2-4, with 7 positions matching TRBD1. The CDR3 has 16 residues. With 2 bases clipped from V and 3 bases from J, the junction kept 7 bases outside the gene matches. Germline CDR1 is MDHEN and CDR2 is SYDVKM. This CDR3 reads CASSLTGVRVKNIQYF. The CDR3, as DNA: TGTGCCAGCAGTTTAACAGGGGTCAGGGTCAAAAACATTCAGTACTTC.

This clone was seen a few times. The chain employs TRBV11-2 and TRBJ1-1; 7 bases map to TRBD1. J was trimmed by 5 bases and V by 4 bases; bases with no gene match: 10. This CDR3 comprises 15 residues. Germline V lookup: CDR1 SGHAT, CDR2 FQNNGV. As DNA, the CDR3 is TGTGCCAGCAGCTCGACCTCCGGGACAGCTACTGAAGCTTTCTTT. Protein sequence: CASSSTSGTATEAFF.

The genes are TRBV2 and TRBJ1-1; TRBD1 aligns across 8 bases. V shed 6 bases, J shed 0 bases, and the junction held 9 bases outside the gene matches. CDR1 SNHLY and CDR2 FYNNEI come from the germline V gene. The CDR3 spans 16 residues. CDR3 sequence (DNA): TGTGCCAGCAGCCATTACAGGGGGAGTGTGAACACTGAAGCTTTCTTT. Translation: CASSHYRGSVNTEAFF. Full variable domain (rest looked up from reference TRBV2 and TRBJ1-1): EPEVTQTPSHQVTQMGQEVILRCVPISNHLYFYWYRQILGQKVEFLVSFYNNEISEKSEIFDDQFSVERPDGSNFTLKIRSTKLEDSAMYFCASSHYRGSVNTEAFFGQGTRLTVV.

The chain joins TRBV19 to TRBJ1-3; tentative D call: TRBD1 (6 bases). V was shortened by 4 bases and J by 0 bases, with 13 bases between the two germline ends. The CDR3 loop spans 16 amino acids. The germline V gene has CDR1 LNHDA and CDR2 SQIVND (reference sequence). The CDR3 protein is CASSKTGLTSGNTIYF. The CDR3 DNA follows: TGTGCCAGTAGTAAAACAGGGCTCACCTCTGGAAACACCATATATTTT.

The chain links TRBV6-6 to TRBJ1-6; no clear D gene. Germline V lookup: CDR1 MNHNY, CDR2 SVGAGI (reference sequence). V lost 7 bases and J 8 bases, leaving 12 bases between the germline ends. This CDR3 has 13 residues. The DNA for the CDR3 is TGTGCCAGCACTGGGAGCCCTTATTCACCCCTCCACTTT. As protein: CASTGSPYSPLHF.

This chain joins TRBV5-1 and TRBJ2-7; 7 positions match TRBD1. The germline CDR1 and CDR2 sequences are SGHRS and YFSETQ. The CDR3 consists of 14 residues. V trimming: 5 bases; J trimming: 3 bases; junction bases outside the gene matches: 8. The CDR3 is CASSYRDSLYEQYF. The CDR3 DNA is TGCGCCAGCAGTTACCGGGACAGCCTCTACGAGCAGTACTTC.

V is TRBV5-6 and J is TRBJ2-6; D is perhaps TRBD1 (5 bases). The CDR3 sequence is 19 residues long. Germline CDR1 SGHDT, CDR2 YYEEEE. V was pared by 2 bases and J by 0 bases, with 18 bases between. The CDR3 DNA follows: TGTGCCAGCAGCTTCCTCTCTCAGGGTGGACGCTCTGGGGCCAACGTCCTGACTTTC. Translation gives CASSFLSQGGRSGANVLTF.

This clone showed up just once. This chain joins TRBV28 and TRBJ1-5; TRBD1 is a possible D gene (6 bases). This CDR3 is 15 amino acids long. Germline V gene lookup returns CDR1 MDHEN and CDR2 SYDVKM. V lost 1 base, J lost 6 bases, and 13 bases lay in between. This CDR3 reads CASSLSGVGFQPQHF. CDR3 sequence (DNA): TGTGCCAGCAGTTTATCAGGGGTGGGTTTTCAGCCCCAGCATTTT.

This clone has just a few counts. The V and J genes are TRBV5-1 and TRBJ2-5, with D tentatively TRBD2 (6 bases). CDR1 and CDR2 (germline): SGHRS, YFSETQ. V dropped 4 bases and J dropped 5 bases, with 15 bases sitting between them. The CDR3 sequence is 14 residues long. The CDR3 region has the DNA TGCGCCAGCAGCGAGGGGCGAGGAGGGGAGACCCAGTACTTC. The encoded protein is CASSEGRGGETQYF.